This T cell receptor beta chain was obtained from a study of blood T cell repertoires in COVID-19. The V end lost 2 bases, the J end lost 5 bases, and 10 bases lay between the germline ends. The germline CDR1 and CDR2 sequences are SGHDT and YYEEEE. The CDR3 is made up of 13 amino acids. Clones were read by immunoSEQ multiplex PCR, and TCRdb kept only the in-frame ones, dropping some. Of roughly 200,000 clones detected, roughly 89% appear once; the ten largest clones hold 0.62%. This TCR was recovered from a man aged 50-60 years with acute or convalescent COVID-19. The sequenced sample was peripheral blood. The chain joins TRBV5-6 to TRBJ1-2; D is possibly TRBD1 (6 bases). CDR3 nucleotides: TGTGCCAGCAGCTTCGGGGGGGCATATGGCTACACCTTC. Its translation: CASSFGGAYGYTF.